Shown below are 24 T cell receptor beta chains from a single sample sequenced in a study of blood T cells in healthy people across ages. Sample-barcoded 5' priming and a J-beta primer mix drove a second PCR of roughly 6 to 12 cycles. MiXCR was run by TCRdb on the 5' RACE reads, yielding one entry per CDR3 protein. The profile shows roughly 1.9 million distinct CDR3 sequences, roughly two fifths of them singletons. Specimen: blood. Receptors originate from a human donor in good health.

This clonotype was seen ten or more times. Mismatch with germline at one junction end may stem from a read error. CDR3 in DNA: TGTGCCAGCAGCCTCGGAACAGGGGGTGGCGAGCAGTACTTC. It translates to CASSLGTGGGEQYF. The chain couples TRBV5-1 to TRBJ2-5; TRBD1 matches at 8 bases. The end of the DNA aligns better with TRBJ2-7, so the J call may be wrong. Germline CDR1 is SGHRS and CDR2 is YFSETQ. The CDR3 contains 14 residues.

V usage is TRBV6-1 and J usage is TRBJ2-7; no clear D. The germline CDR1 and CDR2 sequences are MNHNS and SASEGT. Trimming pared 4 bases from V and 9 bases from J, leaving 10 bases between. CDR3 size: 11 residues. CDR3 in DNA: TGTGCCAGCAGTGCCTTCCTGGGGCAGTACTTC. It encodes CASSAFLGQYF.

A few counts support this clonotype. The CDR3 sequence is CASSYRRTLNYGYTF. In nucleotides, the CDR3 is TGTGCCAGCAGTTACAGGAGAACCCTTAACTATGGCTACACCTTC. The chain has TRBV6-5 and TRBJ1-2; D not certain. V lost 2 bases and J lost 1, with 11 bases in between. The germline V gene has CDR1 MNHEY and CDR2 SVGAGI. CDR3 length: 15 residues.

This clonotype has only a few counts. The chain joins TRBV4-1 to TRBJ2-2; a possible D gene is TRBD1 (6 bases). V was cut by 0 bases and J by 6 bases, with 11 bases left in between. The CDR3 runs 15 residues. CDR1 and CDR2 from the germline V gene are MGHRA and YSYEKL. CDR3 in DNA: TGCGCCAGCAGCCAAGACCCAGGGGTAGCCGGGGAGCTGTTTTTT. It is translated as CASSQDPGVAGELFF.

This clonotype was detected once. The rearrangement uses TRBV30 and TRBJ2-1, with unresolved D. This CDR3 has 11 residues. Per germline, CDR1 GTSNPN and CDR2 SVGIG (reference sequence). V lost 4 bases and J 10 bases, leaving 11 bases between the germline ends. As DNA, the CDR3 is TGTGCCTGGACCCATGGCCGGGAGCAGTTCTTC. As protein: CAWTHGREQFF.

The chain has TRBV3-1 and TRBJ2-7; 8 bases map to TRBD2. V trimming: 10 bases; J trimming: 1 base; junction bases outside the gene matches: 6. There are 13 residues in the CDR3. The germline gives CDR1 LGHDT, CDR2 YNNKEL (reference sequence). The CDR3 DNA reads as TGTGCCATAGGGCGGGGGGCTTCCTACGAGCAGTACTTC. As protein: CAIGRGASYEQYF.

The rearrangement uses TRBV29-1 and TRBJ2-1; D remains ambiguous. Trimming pared 0 bases from V and 9 bases from J, leaving 12 bases between. Germline lookup yields CDR1 SQVTM and CDR2 ANQGSEA. CDR3 length equals 13 residues. CDR3 sequence reads: CSVEDLRRTEQFF. The CDR3 DNA follows: TGCAGCGTTGAAGATCTTCGGCGGACTGAGCAGTTCTTC.

CDR3 DNA: TGCAGCGTGGCAAATGTGGTGAACACTGAAGCTTTCTTT. It encodes CSVANVVNTEAFF. The gene calls are TRBV29-1 and TRBJ1-1, with D unresolved. Per the germline V gene, CDR1 is SQVTM and CDR2 is ANQGSEA. The CDR3 spans 13 residues. Trimming left V 6 bases short and J 0 bases short, with 11 bases between.

In its sample, this clonotype was seen a few times. The chain uses TRBV6-1 and TRBJ2-1; D not resolved. V lost 8 bases and J 4 bases, leaving 18 bases between the germline ends. CDR1 and CDR2 from the germline V gene are MNHNS and SASEGT. CDR3 length: 15 residues. Here the CDR3 DNA reads TGTGCCAGCCAGCAAGACGGATTATATTACAATGAGCAGTTCTTC. Translated, it gives CASQQDGLYYNEQFF.

The rearrangement joins TRBV5-1 to TRBJ1-5; D is ambiguous. The CDR3 spans 14 residues. Trimming cost V 9 bases and J 5 bases, with 18 bases left between them. From germline, CDR1 is SGHRS and CDR2 YFSETQ. This CDR3 is CATQAWQDYQPQHF. Written as DNA, the CDR3 is TGCGCCACCCAAGCTTGGCAGGACTATCAGCCCCAGCATTTT.

J is TRBJ2-3 and V is TRBV15, with D unresolved. This CDR3 is built from 14 residues. The V end lost 0 bases, the J end lost 3 bases, and 7 bases lay between the germline ends. Germline CDR1 LNHNV, CDR2 YYDKDF (reference sequence). The CDR3 nucleotides are TGTGCCACCAGCAGAGAAAGGAGAACAGATACGCAGTATTTT. This sequence encodes CATSRERRTDTQYF.

In nucleotides, the CDR3 is TGTGCCAGCAGTTCTTCACTAGCGGGGTACTCCGAGCAGTACTTC. This gives the protein CASSSSLAGYSEQYF. V and J are TRBV12-3 or TRBV12-4 and TRBJ2-7; TRBD2 aligns across 10 bases. Losses at the gene ends were 4 bases for V and 6 bases for J; bases not matched to a gene: 9. This CDR3 comprises 15 residues.

Concerning this clonotype: Because the CDR3's place on the DNA is in doubt, the DNA is left out and the CDR3 is given as listed by TCRdb. The CDR3: CSVGGGSNQPRHF. The rearrangement links TRBV29-1 to TRBJ1-5. The germline V gene encodes CDR1 SQVTM and CDR2 ANQGSEA. The CDR3 totals 13 residues, both ends included.

The chain is built from TRBV7-9 and TRBJ2-5; maybe TRBD1 (6 bases). The end of the DNA aligns better with TRBJ2-7, so the J call may be wrong. The CDR3 totals 14 residues. Germline V lookup: CDR1 SEHNR, CDR2 FQNEAQ (reference sequence). The DNA of the CDR3 is TGTGCCAGCAGCTTTTCGGACAGCTTTTTCGAGCAGTACTTC. It is translated as CASSFSDSFFEQYF.

The sample holds a few counts of this clonotype. This chain uses TRBV12-3 or TRBV12-4 with TRBJ2-3; D is possibly TRBD1 (7 bases). This CDR3 comprises 16 residues. Trimming removed 2 bases at V and 3 bases at J, with 15 bases between. CDR3 in amino acids: CASSLLGGGATDTQYF. The CDR3 coding sequence is TGTGCCAGCAGTTTACTAGGAGGGGGCGCGACAGATACGCAGTATTTT.

To note about this clonotype: The junction and the germline gene differ at one end; a read error may be behind it. V usage is TRBV7-2 and J usage is TRBJ2-7, with D possibly being TRBD2 (5 bases). The CDR3 runs to 13 residues. The V gene's germline CDR1 is SGHTA and CDR2 FQGNSA. CDR3 residues: CASSLGGTSEQYF. CDR3 coding DNA: TGCGCCAGCAGCTTAGGAGGAACCAGCGAGCAGTACTTC.

The chain is built from TRBV7-2 and TRBJ2-1; tentatively, D is TRBD1 (6 bases). V lost 5 bases and J 14 bases, leaving 16 bases between the germline ends. The CDR3 spans 12 residues. Germline-derived CDR1 and CDR2 are SGHTA and FQGNSA. This CDR3 is CASSPRAGVEFF. The DNA for the CDR3 is TGTGCCAGCAGCCCCCGGGCAGGGGTGGAGTTCTTC.

The rearrangement joins TRBV13 to TRBJ2-4; the D gene could be TRBD1 or TRBD2 (6 bases each). Trimming pared 5 bases from V and 3 bases from J, leaving 17 bases between. The CDR3 totals 16 residues. The germline V gene has CDR1 PRHDT and CDR2 FYEKMQ (reference sequence). Here the CDR3 reads CASSLWGDMGKNIQYF. The CDR3 DNA follows: TGTGCCAGCAGCCTATGGGGGGACATGGGCAAAAACATTCAGTACTTC.

The rearrangement uses TRBV5-6 and TRBJ2-7; D gene uncertain. The CDR3 runs 13 residues. Trimming took off 4 bases at V and 2 bases at J, with 10 bases between the two ends. Germline values: CDR1 SGHDT, CDR2 YYEEEE. CDR3 amino acids: CASSHPGTYEQYF. CDR3 in DNA: TGTGCCAGCAGCCATCCAGGTACCTACGAGCAGTACTTC.

J is TRBJ2-7 and V is TRBV20-1; the D gene is possibly TRBD2 (6 bases). This CDR3 is built from 15 residues. Germline V lookup: CDR1 DFQATT, CDR2 SNEGSKA (reference sequence). The V and J ends lost 4 bases and 2 bases respectively, with 18 bases between them. In nucleotides, the CDR3 is TGCAGTGCTAATGAGGAGGCGGGAACAGCCTACGAGCAGTACTTC. As protein: CSANEEAGTAYEQYF.

This sequence joins TRBV7-2 and TRBJ2-5; D is unclear. The CDR3 is 14 residues long. V was shortened by 5 bases and J by 1 base, with 11 bases between the two germline ends. Germline lookup yields CDR1 SGHTA and CDR2 FQGNSA. CDR3 coding DNA: TGTGCCAGCAGCCGCTCGTGGGCCCAAGAGACCCAGTACTTC. The encoded protein is CASSRSWAQETQYF.

The table lists this clonotype with a few counts. At one end the junction does not follow the germline gene, possibly because of a read error. The gene calls are TRBV12-3 or TRBV12-4 and TRBJ2-5, with unresolved D. CDR3 length: 13 residues. CDR3: CASGESSQEAQYF. DNA of the CDR3: TGTGCCAGCGGAGAGTCTTCCCAAGAGGCCCAGTACTTC.

The gene calls are TRBV7-3 and TRBJ2-1; no firm D call. From germline, CDR1 is SGHTA and CDR2 FQGTGA. V was trimmed by 6 bases and J by 2 bases, leaving 11 bases between them. The CDR3 consists of 14 residues. In DNA form, the CDR3 reads TGTGCCAGCAGGCGAGGAGCAACCTACAATGAGCAGTTCTTC. Translating it yields CASRRGATYNEQFF.

This clonotype has more than one count but fewer than ten. This chain links TRBV12-3 or TRBV12-4 with TRBJ2-7, with D possibly being TRBD1 or TRBD2 (7 bases each). Trimming removed 6 bases from V and 3 bases from J, with 15 bases in between. The CDR3 is 14 amino acids. The CDR3 region is CASSPTGDYYEQYF. The CDR3 region has the DNA TGTGCCAGCAGCCCCACAGGGGACTACTACGAGCAGTACTTC.